This T cell receptor (beta chain) came from a study of blood T cell repertoires in COVID-19. Study in general: Material from acute and convalescent COVID-19 was sourced from the United States, Italy and Spain.

The V segment lost 5 bases and the J segment 5 bases; nucleotides outside the gene matches: 10. The CDR3 length is 16 residues. Germline CDR1 SGHVS, CDR2 FQNEAQ. Per the original data handling: Amplified reference gene primers provided the basis for estimating nucleated cell counts. Libraries were prepared by immunoSEQ multiplex PCR; TCRdb keeps only in-frame clonotypes and omits some of them. V and J calls and clone size follow that table, whereas D and trimming were derived from the DNA. This sample has around 280,000 clones, with about 87% found just once. This clonotype was obtained from a man between 70 and 80 years old with acute or convalescent COVID-19. The chain employs TRBV7-8 and TRBJ2-1, with 9 bases aligning to TRBD1. Sequenced: peripheral blood. Here the CDR3 DNA reads TGTGCCAGCAGCGTACTTAGTGGACAGGGGAACAATGAGCAGTTCTTC. Translated, it gives CASSVLSGQGNNEQFF.